This entry lists 27 T cell receptor beta chains sequenced from one sample in a study of beta chain features in type 1 diabetes. These receptors have no identified antigens. What was sequenced were expressed TCRB transcripts, since all of the isolated RNA had been reverse transcribed. The table came from immunoSEQ multiplex PCR; TCRdb's copy has only in-frame clones and leaves some out. The sample records some 52,000 clones, approximately 45% being singletons. Notes on the study in general: Shortening that was moderate but significant affected the TCRB CDR3s of Type 1 diabetes patients in all four CD4+ subsets.

The sample consisted of Tregs from blood. Source of these receptors: a young man with type 1 diabetes.

The V call is TRBV7-8, the J call TRBJ2-7; TRBD1 aligns across 7 bases. After removal of 1 base from V and 6 bases from J, the junction contained 6 bases not matched to a gene. CDR1 and CDR2 (germline): SGHVS, FQNEAQ. There are 14 residues in the CDR3. The CDR3 DNA is TGTGCCAGCAGCTTAGAAAGGTCAGGGGGCGAGCAGTACTTC. Translation gives CASSLERSGGEQYF. The whole variable domain, filled in from reference TRBV7-8 and TRBJ2-7, reads GAGVSQSPRYKVAKRGQDVALRCDPISGHVSLFWYQQALGQGPEFLTYFQNEAQLDKSGLPSDRFFAERPEGSVSTLKIQRTQQEDSAVYLCASSLERSGGEQYFGPGTRLTVT.

This clone occurred once. The chain uses TRBV5-1 and TRBJ2-3; 7 bases map to TRBD1. In germline, CDR1 is SGHRS, CDR2 YFSETQ. The CDR3 is 15 residues long. The ends lost 4 bases at V and 4 bases at J; junction bases unmatched: 9. CDR3 region: CASSPTGMGSDTQYF. CDR3 bases: TGCGCCAGCAGCCCGACAGGGATGGGCTCAGATACGCAGTATTTT.

V gene TRBV28 combines with J gene TRBJ2-2; TRBD2 might be the D (5 bases). Germline CDR1 and CDR2: MDHEN and SYDVKM. The CDR3 covers 15 residues. Trimming left V 1 base short and J 6 bases short, with 12 bases between. As DNA, the CDR3 is TGTGCCAGCAGTTTATTTCAAACGGGGTCCGGGGAGCTGTTTTTT. Translating it yields CASSLFQTGSGELFF. Combining the CDR3 with reference TRBV28 and TRBJ2-2 gives the whole variable domain DVKVTQSSRYLVKRTGEKVFLECVQDMDHENMFWYRQDPGLGLRLIYFSYDVKMKEKGDIPEGYSVSREKKERFSLILESASTNQTSMYLCASSLFQTGSGELFFGEGSRLTVL.

V gene TRBV27 combines with J gene TRBJ1-2; 7 bases line up with TRBD1. Germline V CDR1 and CDR2: MNHEY, SMNVEV (reference sequence). This CDR3 is built from 13 residues. The V and J ends lost 6 bases and 4 bases, in that order; junction bases with no gene match: 5. The CDR3 loop reads CASSAYRGYGYTF. The CDR3 nucleotides read TGTGCCAGCAGCGCCTACAGGGGCTATGGCTACACCTTC.

The rearrangement links TRBV9 to TRBJ1-4; D ambiguous. Germline V gives CDR1 SGDLS, CDR2 YYNGEE. CDR3 size: 13 residues. Trimming shortened V by 7 bases and J by 7 bases, and 14 bases separated the two germline ends. The CDR3 DNA is TGTGCCAGCTCACGGGGAGAAGGTGAAAAACTGTTTTTT. This codes for CASSRGEGEKLFF. Together with reference TRBV9 and TRBJ1-4, the CDR3 gives the full variable domain: DSGVTQTPKHLITATGQRVTLRCSPRSGDLSVYWYQQSLDQGLQFLIQYYNGEERAKGNILERFSAQQFPDLHSELNLSSLELGDSALYFCASSRGEGEKLFFGSGTQLSVL.

This chain connects TRBV1 to TRBJ2-1; TRBD2, the table's D call, was not compared with the DNA. TRBV1 is flagged as a pseudogene. The CDR3 runs 11 residues. The CDR3 loop is CTRPLYNEQFF. Written as DNA, the CDR3 is TGCACCAGACCACTCTACAATGAGCAGTTCTTC.

V and J are TRBV7-3 and TRBJ2-1, with 8 bases identical to TRBD1. This CDR3 is built from 13 residues. V lost 4 bases, J lost 7 bases, and 3 bases stayed unmatched. Germline CDR1 SGHTA, CDR2 FQGTGA. The CDR3 nucleotides are TGTGCCAGCAGCTCTACAGGGGGAAATGAGCAGTTCTTC. Its translation is CASSSTGGNEQFF.

The rearrangement links TRBV2 to TRBJ2-4, with D perhaps matching TRBD2 (6 bases). V was clipped by 2 bases and J by 14 bases, with 16 bases between them. Germline lookup yields CDR1 SNHLY and CDR2 FYNNEI. The CDR3 totals 13 residues. The CDR3 DNA sequence: TGTGCCAGCAGTGAACGGCAGGGAGGACGGAAGTACTTC. Translating gives CASSERQGGRKYF.

To note about this clone: Mismatch with germline at one junction end may stem from a read error. V usage is TRBV11-2 and J usage is TRBJ2-5, with D uncertain. The CDR3 loop spans 14 amino acids. CDR1 SGHAT and CDR2 FQNNGV come from the germline V gene. In DNA form, the CDR3 reads TGTGCCGGCAGCTTAGACGGCGGACAAGAGACCCAGTACTTC. Translation: CAGSLDGGQETQYF.

The chain uses TRBV2 and TRBJ2-1; 13 bases are shared with TRBD2. Germline V gives CDR1 SNHLY, CDR2 FYNNEI. The CDR3 sequence is 15 residues long. V was pared by 4 bases and J by 4 bases, with 1 base of the junction left unmatched. CDR3 sequence reads: CASSGGLAGYNEQFF. In nucleotides, the CDR3 is TGTGCCAGCAGTGGGGGACTAGCGGGGTACAATGAGCAGTTCTTC.

In this sample, this clone turned up a few times. The chain links TRBV5-5 to TRBJ2-2; D gene ambiguous. V dropped 3 bases and J dropped 4 bases, with 4 bases sitting between them. CDR3 length: 12 residues. From germline, CDR1 is SGHKS and CDR2 YYEKEE (reference sequence). CDR3 amino acids: CASSSSTGELFF. The CDR3 coding sequence is TGTGCCAGCAGCTCGTCCACCGGGGAGCTGTTTTTT.

This clone was found a few times. J is TRBJ2-1 and V is TRBV19, with TRBD2 matching over 11 bases. V was pared by 5 bases and J by 4 bases, with 7 bases of the junction left unmatched. This CDR3 comprises 16 residues. The germline V gene encodes CDR1 LNHDA and CDR2 SQIVND (reference sequence). CDR3 residues: CASSYTGLAEYNEQFF. The CDR3 DNA reads as TGTGCCAGTAGTTATACGGGACTAGCGGAGTACAATGAGCAGTTCTTC. The full variable domain, in which reference TRBV19 and TRBJ2-1 provide the parts outside the CDR3, is DGGITQSPKYLFRKEGQNVTLSCEQNLNHDAMYWYRQDPGQGLRLIYYSQIVNDFQKGDIAEGYSVSREKKESFPLTVTSAQKNPTAFYLCASSYTGLAEYNEQFFGPGTRLTVL.

The rearrangement joins TRBV9 to TRBJ1-3; tentatively, D is TRBD1 (6 bases). Trimming shortened V by 4 bases and J by 4 bases, and 12 bases separated the two germline ends. From germline, CDR1 is SGDLS and CDR2 YYNGEE. This CDR3 is 14 amino acids long. CDR3 in DNA: TGTGCCAGCAGCCGAGAGGACAGAGGAAACACCATATATTTT. It encodes CASSREDRGNTIYF.

This chain connects TRBV20-1 to TRBJ2-3, with D unclear. This CDR3 spans 10 amino acids. Germline V CDR1 and CDR2: DFQATT, SNEGSKA (reference sequence). CDR3 DNA: TGCAGCCCAAGCACAGATACGCAGTATTTT. Its translation: CSPSTDTQYF.

This clone was counted a few times. V is TRBV15 and J is TRBJ2-7, with D perhaps TRBD2 (6 bases). This CDR3 has 15 residues. Trimming took 0 bases from V and 3 from J, leaving 12 bases between them. The germline gives CDR1 LNHNV, CDR2 YYDKDF (reference sequence). CDR3 DNA sequence: TGTGCCACCAGCAGAGAGGGCGGGATAAGCTACGAGCAGTACTTC. Translating gives CATSREGGISYEQYF.

This sequence joins TRBV19 and TRBJ2-1, with 7 bases lining up with TRBD2. In germline, CDR1 is LNHDA, CDR2 SQIVND (reference sequence). The J segment lost 9 bases and the V segment lost 3 bases, leaving 14 bases of the junction unmatched. There are 16 residues in the CDR3. The CDR3 spells CASSISGLAERGEQFF. The CDR3 DNA is TGTGCCAGTAGTATTAGCGGGCTAGCGGAACGGGGTGAGCAGTTCTTC. Full variable domain (remainder filled in from reference TRBV19 and TRBJ2-1): DGGITQSPKYLFRKEGQNVTLSCEQNLNHDAMYWYRQDPGQGLRLIYYSQIVNDFQKGDIAEGYSVSREKKESFPLTVTSAQKNPTAFYLCASSISGLAERGEQFFGPGTRLTVL.

The V gene is TRBV2, the J gene TRBJ2-1, with TRBD2 matching 10 bases. The CDR3 consists of 15 residues. Germline-derived CDR1 and CDR2 are SNHLY and FYNNEI. With 6 bases clipped from V and 2 bases from J, the junction kept 4 bases outside the gene matches. CDR3 DNA sequence: TGTGCCAGCAGCAAGCGGGAGGGACCCTACAATGAGCAGTTCTTC. It translates to CASSKREGPYNEQFF. Looking up the rest from reference TRBV2 and TRBJ2-1 gives the full variable domain: EPEVTQTPSHQVTQMGQEVILRCVPISNHLYFYWYRQILGQKVEFLVSFYNNEISEKSEIFDDQFSVERPDGSNFTLKIRSTKLEDSAMYFCASSKREGPYNEQFFGPGTRLTVL.

The chain links TRBV14 to TRBJ2-1, with D possibly being TRBD1 (5 bases). Germline V gene data show CDR1 as SGHDN and CDR2 as FVKESK. The CDR3 totals 14 residues. Trimming shortened V by 5 bases and J by 6 bases, and 14 bases separated the two germline ends. CDR3 sequence reads: CASSLDILSNEQFF. CDR3 sequence (DNA): TGTGCCAGCAGCTTGGACATTCTGAGCAATGAGCAGTTCTTC.

The chain has TRBV28 and TRBJ2-5; TRBD1 matches at 7 bases. The germline V gene has CDR1 MDHEN and CDR2 SYDVKM. The CDR3 contains 15 residues. V lost 4 bases to trimming and J lost 1 base; unmatched junction nucleotides: 6. The chain's CDR3 is CASSSLGQAQETQYF. CDR3 nucleotides: TGTGCCAGCAGTTCGCTAGGACAGGCCCAAGAGACCCAGTACTTC.

The V call is TRBV29-1, the J call TRBJ2-7, with D tentatively TRBD2 (6 bases). V lost 4 bases and J lost 4, with 14 bases in between. Germline CDR1 reads SQVTM; CDR2 reads ANQGSEA. The CDR3 length is 13 residues. This CDR3 reads CSVGRELGYEQYF. The CDR3 DNA is TGCAGCGTTGGGAGGGAACTTGGGTACGAGCAGTACTTC.

J is TRBJ2-2 and V is TRBV18; the D gene is possibly TRBD1 (6 bases). CDR1 is KGHSH and CDR2 is LQKENI in the germline V gene. With 1 base removed from V and 5 bases from J, the gap between germline ends came to 17 bases. This CDR3 contains 17 residues. The CDR3 nucleotides are TGTGCCAGCTCACCACGGACAGACTCGACAGTTACCGGGGAGCTGTTTTTT. Translation gives CASSPRTDSTVTGELFF.

There are a few counts of this clone. The chain has TRBV29-1 and TRBJ2-1; 14 bases line up with TRBD2. The CDR3 covers 20 residues. Germline-derived CDR1 and CDR2 are SQVTM and ANQGSEA. The trim removed 6 bases at V and 7 bases at J, leaving 23 bases unmatched. The CDR3 region has the DNA TGCAGCGTCCACGCCATACCCGGGACTAGCGGGAGAGGCTTAGGGAATGAGCAGTTCTTC. It specifies CSVHAIPGTSGRGLGNEQFF.

The chain recombines TRBV18 with TRBJ2-2, with TRBD2 matching 9 bases. V was pared by 1 base and J by 6 bases, with 6 bases of the junction left unmatched. Germline CDR1 reads KGHSH; CDR2 reads LQKENI. CDR3 size: 16 residues. The CDR3 nucleotides read TGTGCCAGCTCACCACGGCTAGCGGGATTTGCCGGGGAGCTGTTTTTT. Amino acids: CASSPRLAGFAGELFF.

This clone was observed a handful of times. This chain joins TRBV5-1 and TRBJ2-7, with 13 nucleotides matching TRBD2. CDR3 size: 13 residues. J lost 6 bases, V lost 8 bases, and 5 bases had no gene match. CDR1 is SGHRS and CDR2 is YFSETQ in the germline V gene. CDR3 amino acids: CASQTSGRTEQYF. In DNA form, the CDR3 reads TGCGCCAGTCAGACTAGCGGGAGGACCGAGCAGTACTTC.

This clone occurred a few times. This chain connects TRBV6-5 to TRBJ2-5, with D tentatively TRBD2 (5 bases). The CDR3 has 13 residues. V lost 5 bases, J lost 3 bases, and 10 bases lay in between. In germline, CDR1 is MNHEY, CDR2 SVGAGI. CDR3 coding DNA: TGTGCCAGCAGTCGGCCCGGGGAAGAGACCCAGTACTTC. This translates into CASSRPGEETQYF.

This clone has a handful of counts. The CDR3: CAWSRLGQGISYEQYF. The CDR3 DNA is TGTGCCTGGAGTCGACTAGGACAGGGAATATCCTACGAGCAGTACTTC. The V call is TRBV30, the J call TRBJ2-7, with 8 positions matching TRBD1. Germline-derived CDR1 and CDR2 are GTSNPN and SVGIG (reference sequence). This CDR3 comprises 16 residues. The V and J ends lost 2 bases and 1 base, in that order; junction bases with no gene match: 10.

The V call is TRBV6-1, the J call TRBJ1-1; 7 bases align to TRBD1. This CDR3 has 16 amino acids. V was pared by 4 bases and J by 0 bases, with 8 bases of the junction left unmatched. Germline V gene lookup returns CDR1 MNHNS and CDR2 SASEGT. Here the CDR3 DNA reads TGTGCCAGCAGTGCTCCTCGGACAGGCATGAACACTGAAGCTTTCTTT. Translation gives CASSAPRTGMNTEAFF.